These 4 T cell receptor beta chains share one sample of origin, sequenced in a study of blood T cell repertoires in COVID-19. Sequencing used immunoSEQ multiplex PCR; TCRdb keeps in-frame clones, though not all of them. The sample contains 190,000 or so clones, 85% to 90% of which appear only once. The sequenced material came from peripheral blood. The receptors here all came from a woman aged 18-35 years who had recovered from COVID-19.

The chain couples TRBV24-1 to TRBJ1-1; D perhaps matches TRBD1 (6 bases). Trimming stripped 4 bases from V and 1 base from J, with 9 bases between. The CDR3 covers 14 residues. Germline assignment: CDR1 KGHDR and CDR2 SFDVKD. The CDR3: CATSDHRENTEAFF. The CDR3 nucleotides read TGTGCCACCAGTGACCACAGGGAGAACACTGAAGCTTTCTTT.

The chain joins TRBV13 to TRBJ2-4, with D maybe TRBD2 (5 bases). V lost 1 base and J 7 bases, leaving 8 bases between the germline ends. CDR3 length: 13 residues. The germline CDR1 and CDR2 sequences are PRHDT and FYEKMQ (reference sequence). The CDR3, as DNA: TGTGCCAGCAGCTTAGACAGAGGGAACATTCAGTACTTC. This encodes CASSLDRGNIQYF.

The J gene is TRBJ1-1, the V gene TRBV10-3; D is uncertain. Germline V lookup: CDR1 ENHRY, CDR2 SYGVKD. There are 13 residues in the CDR3. V was cut by 7 bases and J by 3 bases, with 12 bases left in between. CDR3: CAIKREVDTEAFF. The DNA for the CDR3 is TGTGCCATCAAGAGGGAGGTTGACACTGAAGCTTTCTTT.

V is TRBV9 and J is TRBJ1-2; 8 nucleotides line up with TRBD1. CDR1 and CDR2 from the germline V gene are SGDLS and YYNGEE. After removal of 3 bases from V and 6 bases from J, the junction contained 4 bases not matched to a gene. The CDR3 contains 13 residues. CDR3 amino acids: CASSARGLDGYTF. CDR3 DNA sequence: TGTGCCAGCAGCGCCAGGGGGCTAGATGGCTACACCTTC.